This TCR beta chain was recovered during a study of cytomegalovirus exposure and HLA in healthy donors. Overall study results and limits: Serostatus for CMV was the only available immune exposure information. Listed as cytomegalovirus-associated were 170 or so TCR beta chains.

The PCR had 60 Vbeta and 13 Jbeta primers. How the authors handled the data: As a later analysis found, there were approximately 80 million unique TCR beta chains, of which roughly 11 million were shared. The assay was immunoSEQ multiplex PCR, and TCRdb's table has in-frame clones only and misses some. V and J calls and clone size are copied from that table; D and trimming were computed from the DNA. The sample has tens of thousands of clones, about 81% seen once. Remarks on this clone: Its antigen is unknown.

The V and J ends lost 4 bases and 6 bases respectively, with 13 bases between them. Germline loops: CDR1 SGHRS, CDR2 YFSETQ. The CDR3 sequence is 13 residues long. The receptor's source is a man younger than 35 in good health and CMV-seronegative. The V gene is TRBV5-1, the J gene TRBJ1-1, with D possibly matching TRBD1 (5 bases). The sample comprised PBMCs. The CDR3 loop reads CASSGDSISEAFF. CDR3 in DNA: TGCGCCAGCAGCGGAGACAGTATCTCTGAAGCTTTCTTT.